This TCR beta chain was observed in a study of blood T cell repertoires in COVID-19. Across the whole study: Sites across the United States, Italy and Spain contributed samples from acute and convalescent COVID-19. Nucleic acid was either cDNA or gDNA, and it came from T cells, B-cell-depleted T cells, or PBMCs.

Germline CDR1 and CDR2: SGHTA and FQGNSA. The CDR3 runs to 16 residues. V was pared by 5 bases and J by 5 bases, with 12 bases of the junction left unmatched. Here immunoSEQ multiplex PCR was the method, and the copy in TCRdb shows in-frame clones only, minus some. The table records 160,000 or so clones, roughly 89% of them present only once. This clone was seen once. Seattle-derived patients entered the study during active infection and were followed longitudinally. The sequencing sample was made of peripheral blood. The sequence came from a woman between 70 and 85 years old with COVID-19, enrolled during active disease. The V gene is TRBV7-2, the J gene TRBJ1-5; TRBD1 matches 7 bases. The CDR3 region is CASSLIGGQDYQPQHF. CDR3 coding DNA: TGTGCCAGCAGCCTCATAGGGGGCCAGGACTATCAGCCCCAGCATTTT.